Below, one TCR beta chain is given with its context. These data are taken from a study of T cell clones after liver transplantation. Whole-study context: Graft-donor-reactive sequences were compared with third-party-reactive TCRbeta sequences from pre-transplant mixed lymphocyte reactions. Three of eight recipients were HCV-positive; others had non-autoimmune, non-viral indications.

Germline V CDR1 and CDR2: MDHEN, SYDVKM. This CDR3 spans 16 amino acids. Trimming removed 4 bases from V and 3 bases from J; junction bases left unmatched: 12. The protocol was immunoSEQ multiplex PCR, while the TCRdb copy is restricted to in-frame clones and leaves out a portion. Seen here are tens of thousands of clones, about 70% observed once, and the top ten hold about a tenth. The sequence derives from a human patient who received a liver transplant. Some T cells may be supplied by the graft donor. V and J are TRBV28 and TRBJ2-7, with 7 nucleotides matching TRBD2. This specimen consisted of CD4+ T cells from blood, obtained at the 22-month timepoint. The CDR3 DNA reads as TGTGCCAGCAGTTCAGTCGGGGAGGGGTTGGGCTACGAGCAGTACTTC. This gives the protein CASSSVGEGLGYEQYF.